One sample yielded the 32 T cell receptor beta chains listed below, sequenced in a study of cytomegalovirus exposure and HLA in healthy donors. PCR primers comprised 60 Vbeta and 13 Jbeta primers. TCRdb's table, derived via immunoSEQ multiplex PCR, lists solely in-frame clones and lacks some. The data show some 170,000 clones, around three quarters seen once. The sample was PBMCs. Source of these receptors: a woman between 35 and 50 years old in good health and CMV-seronegative.

The chain has TRBV29-1 and TRBJ2-3; D unresolved. CDR3 length: 11 residues. Germline V gene data show CDR1 as SQVTM and CDR2 as ANQGSEA. The V and J ends lost 3 bases and 3 bases respectively, with 4 bases between them. CDR3 sequence (DNA): TGCAGCGTTGACAAAACAGATACGCAGTATTTT. Translating it yields CSVDKTDTQYF.

The chain joins TRBV9 to TRBJ2-5, with TRBD2 identical over 11 bases. V dropped 4 bases and J dropped 4; count of bases not matched to a gene: 9. The CDR3 totals 16 residues. Germline V gene sequence: CDR1 SGDLS, CDR2 YYNGEE. The CDR3 region is CASSLVGGLAGETQYF. CDR3 nucleotides: TGTGCCAGCAGCCTCGTAGGTGGACTAGCGGGAGAGACCCAGTACTTC.

The chain combines TRBV6-1 with TRBJ1-5; 10 positions match TRBD1. The V gene end was trimmed by 4 bases and the J gene end by 5 bases; junction bases not matched to a gene: 14. Germline-derived CDR1 and CDR2 are MNHNS and SASEGT. This CDR3 spans 18 amino acids. The CDR3 here is CASSGAIWDRGTHQPQHF. The CDR3 DNA reads as TGTGCCAGCAGTGGGGCCATCTGGGACAGGGGCACCCATCAGCCCCAGCATTTT.

This clone has just one count. The chain links TRBV7-8 to TRBJ2-7; no definite D call. CDR1 and CDR2 from the germline V gene are SGHVS and FQNEAQ. The length of the CDR3 is 13 residues. V lost 5 bases, J lost 5 bases, and 13 bases lay in between. The CDR3 protein is CASSTEIYHEQYF. The CDR3 coding sequence is TGTGCCAGCAGCACTGAGATTTACCACGAGCAGTACTTC.

This clone was observed a single time. V and J are TRBV7-2 and TRBJ2-5; 7 positions match TRBD2. Looked up from germline, CDR1 is SGHTA and CDR2 is FQGNSA. With V trimmed by 2 bases and J by 2 bases, 5 bases remained unmatched. This CDR3 spans 15 amino acids. The CDR3 coding sequence is TGTGCCAGCAGCTTACAGACTAGCTTGCAAGAGACCCAGTACTTC. Translation: CASSLQTSLQETQYF.

The V gene is TRBV5-5, the J gene TRBJ1-2; 8 positions match TRBD1. Germline V gene data show CDR1 as SGHKS and CDR2 as YYEKEE (reference sequence). V lost 1 base, J lost 4 bases, and 9 bases stayed unmatched. This CDR3 is built from 16 residues. The CDR3: CASSLSTQGAPYGYTF. The CDR3, as DNA: TGTGCCAGCAGCTTGAGCACCCAGGGGGCCCCCTATGGCTACACCTTC.

The chain links TRBV7-9 to TRBJ2-6; D unclear. There are 17 residues in the CDR3. CDR1 is SEHNR, CDR2 FQNEAQ, per germline (reference sequence). Trimming took off 5 bases at V and 0 bases at J, with 14 bases between the two ends. CDR3 in DNA: TGTGCCAGCAGCCTCCGAGCCCGGTCCTCTGGGGCCAACGTCCTGACTTTC. Translation: CASSLRARSSGANVLTF.

V and J are TRBV5-6 and TRBJ2-5; D is perhaps TRBD2 (5 bases). Germline assignment: CDR1 SGHDT and CDR2 YYEEEE. CDR3 length: 15 amino acids. Trimming pared 2 bases from V and 4 bases from J, leaving 15 bases between. This chain's CDR3 is CASSFLKGVGETQYF. CDR3 nucleotide sequence: TGTGCCAGCAGCTTCTTAAAGGGAGTGGGAGAGACCCAGTACTTC.

This chain connects TRBV5-1 to TRBJ2-5; 7 nucleotides align to TRBD1. V was pared by 3 bases and J by 8 bases, with 10 bases of the junction left unmatched. CDR1 is SGHRS, CDR2 YFSETQ, per germline. This CDR3 has 14 residues. CDR3 amino acids: CASSSRTGRDTQYF. For the CDR3, the DNA is TGCGCCAGCAGCTCCCGGACAGGTCGGGACACCCAGTACTTC.

The rearrangement joins TRBV2 to TRBJ2-7; D is unresolved. V shed 6 bases and J shed 3 bases, with 6 bases lying between them. This CDR3 has 11 residues. CDR1 is SNHLY, CDR2 FYNNEI, per germline. The CDR3 DNA follows: TGTGCCAGCAGCCTTAACTACGAGCAGTACTTC. Protein sequence: CASSLNYEQYF. Full variable domain (missing parts from reference TRBV2 and TRBJ2-7): EPEVTQTPSHQVTQMGQEVILRCVPISNHLYFYWYRQILGQKVEFLVSFYNNEISEKSEIFDDQFSVERPDGSNFTLKIRSTKLEDSAMYFCASSLNYEQYFGPGTRLTVT.

The chain has TRBV19 and TRBJ2-1; possible D gene TRBD1, 6 bases. CDR1 and CDR2 from the germline V gene are LNHDA and SQIVND (reference sequence). This CDR3 is 13 amino acids long. Trimming cost V 6 bases and J 12 bases, with 18 bases left between them. DNA for the CDR3: TGTGCCAGTAGCCTCGTACAGGGATCGGGGCAGTTCTTC. Translation: CASSLVQGSGQFF.

The table lists this clone with a few counts. The V and J genes are TRBV6-1 and TRBJ2-3; perhaps TRBD2 as D (6 bases). Germline V gene sequence: CDR1 MNHNS, CDR2 SASEGT. CDR3 size: 14 residues. V lost 2 bases and J 5 bases, leaving 11 bases between the germline ends. Written as DNA, the CDR3 is TGTGCCAGCAGTGAACTTGGGGGAGGAGATACGCAGTATTTT. This translates into CASSELGGGDTQYF.

The chain recombines TRBV5-4 with TRBJ2-5, with 7 bases aligning to TRBD2. Unmatched junction bases numbered 7, after V lost 3 bases and J lost 2 bases. The CDR3 has 15 amino acids. Germline V lookup: CDR1 SGHNT, CDR2 YYREEE (reference sequence). CDR3 nucleotide sequence: TGTGCCAGCAGCTCCGGCGGGGGAGGACAAGAGACCCAGTACTTC. It encodes CASSSGGGGQETQYF. Based on the CDR3 plus reference TRBV5-4 and TRBJ2-5, the full variable domain is ETGVTQSPTHLIKTRGQQVTLRCSSQSGHNTVSWYQQALGQGPQFIFQYYREEENGRGNFPPRFSGLQFPNYSSELNVNALELDDSALYLCASSSGGGGQETQYFGPGTRLLVL.

The genes are TRBV5-6 and TRBJ2-3; no clear D gene. This CDR3 contains 14 residues. The ends were cut back, 0 bases at V and 1 base at J, with 6 bases in the middle. Germline V gene data show CDR1 as SGHDT and CDR2 as YYEEEE. The CDR3 loop reads CASSLVVRTDTQYF. CDR3 DNA: TGTGCCAGCAGCTTGGTAGTACGCACAGATACGCAGTATTTT. Combining the CDR3 with reference TRBV5-6 and TRBJ2-3 gives the whole variable domain DAGVTQSPTHLIKTRGQQVTLRCSPKSGHDTVSWYQQALGQGPQFIFQYYEEEERQRGNFPDRFSGHQFPNYSSELNVNALLLGDSALYLCASSLVVRTDTQYFGPGTRLTVL.

The chain has TRBV6-1 and TRBJ2-7, with 9 nucleotides matching TRBD2. The junction had 8 bases not matched to a gene; V was cut back by 3 bases and J by 2 bases. The CDR3 loop spans 16 amino acids. CDR1 is MNHNS and CDR2 is SASEGT in the germline V gene. The CDR3 is CASSEESSGNAYEQYF. The CDR3 coding sequence is TGTGCCAGCAGTGAGGAATCTAGCGGGAATGCCTACGAGCAGTACTTC.

The V gene is TRBV7-9, the J gene TRBJ1-1; D is undetermined. Germline V gene sequence: CDR1 SEHNR, CDR2 FQNEAQ (reference sequence). This CDR3 spans 16 amino acids. Trimming pared 4 bases from V and 1 base from J, leaving 16 bases between. CDR3 residues: CASSSTTGEGNTEAFF. Written as DNA, the CDR3 is TGTGCCAGCAGCTCGACCACCGGGGAGGGGAACACTGAAGCTTTCTTT.

The DNA of the CDR3 is TGCGCCAGCAGCATGATACAGGGATTCGGAGATACGCAGTATTTT. It codes for CASSMIQGFGDTQYF. The chain employs TRBV5-1 and TRBJ2-3; D is perhaps TRBD1 (6 bases). This CDR3 has 15 amino acids. Germline-derived CDR1 and CDR2 are SGHRS and YFSETQ. With 4 bases removed from V and 5 bases from J, the gap between germline ends came to 17 bases.

The count of this clone is one. CDR3 sequence reads: CASSESGTSGRVYF. CDR3 DNA: TGTGCCAGCAGTGAGTCCGGGACTAGCGGGAGAGTGTACTTC. The chain employs TRBV25-1 and TRBJ2-7; 14 bases line up with TRBD2. This CDR3 has 14 amino acids. Germline values: CDR1 MGHDK, CDR2 SYGVNS. V lost 3 bases, J lost 12 bases, and 7 bases stayed unmatched.

On this clone itself: Other DNA sequences in the sample encode the same CDR3. The V and J genes are TRBV7-9 and TRBJ2-5; TRBD1 aligns across 12 bases. Looked up from germline, CDR1 is SEHNR and CDR2 is FQNEAQ (reference sequence). V lost 1 base to trimming and J lost 2 bases; unmatched junction nucleotides: 2. The CDR3 sequence is 16 residues long. The CDR3 nucleotides are TGTGCCAGCAGCTTAGGGGACAGGGGGCTTCAAGAGACCCAGTACTTC. Its translation: CASSLGDRGLQETQYF.

Points on this clone: Distinct nucleotide sequences in the sample also encode this CDR3. The chain is built from TRBV28 and TRBJ2-7; D is perhaps TRBD1 (6 bases). The CDR3 spans 13 residues. Per germline, CDR1 MDHEN and CDR2 SYDVKM. Trimming took 4 bases from V and 3 from J, leaving 10 bases between them. The CDR3: CASSSGQSYEQYF. For the CDR3, the DNA is TGTGCCAGCAGTTCGGGACAAAGCTACGAGCAGTACTTC.

The gene calls are TRBV5-1 and TRBJ2-7; 10 bases agree with TRBD2. The CDR3 covers 18 residues. V was pared by 3 bases and J by 2 bases, with 14 bases of the junction left unmatched. Germline CDR1 and CDR2: SGHRS and YFSETQ. CDR3 coding DNA: TGCGCCAGCAGCTCCCCGAACCTCAGCGGGAGGGATACCTACGAGCAGTACTTC. This gives the protein CASSSPNLSGRDTYEQYF.

This sequence joins TRBV6-6 and TRBJ2-3; 7 nucleotides align to TRBD1. Per the germline V gene, CDR1 is MNHNY and CDR2 is SVGAGI (reference sequence). V shed 6 bases, J shed 3 bases, and the junction held 9 bases outside the gene matches. This CDR3 region has 15 residues. The CDR3 DNA is TGTGCCAGCAGATACCTTGACAGGGTAACAGATACGCAGTATTTT. It specifies CASRYLDRVTDTQYF.

This rearrangement joins TRBV13 to TRBJ2-5; perhaps TRBD2 as D (6 bases). This CDR3 is 15 amino acids long. The V end lost 0 bases, the J end lost 2 bases, and 10 bases lay between the germline ends. CDR1 PRHDT and CDR2 FYEKMQ come from the germline V gene (reference sequence). The CDR3: CASSLGRGGQETQYF. CDR3 coding DNA: TGTGCCAGCAGCTTAGGCCGTGGAGGGCAAGAGACCCAGTACTTC.

The gene calls are TRBV15 and TRBJ2-7, with TRBD2 identical over 8 bases. Trimming cost V 0 bases and J 5 bases; bases outside gene matches: 9. In germline, CDR1 is LNHNV, CDR2 YYDKDF (reference sequence). The CDR3 length is 16 residues. CDR3 residues: CATSREGGRLWDEQYF. The DNA for the CDR3 is TGTGCCACCAGCAGAGAGGGCGGGAGGTTATGGGACGAGCAGTACTTC.

This chain joins TRBV28 and TRBJ1-2; 8 nucleotides align to TRBD1. Germline CDR1 and CDR2: MDHEN and SYDVKM. The CDR3 contains 15 residues. V lost 4 bases, J lost 3 bases, and 7 bases stayed unmatched. The DNA of the CDR3 is TGTGCCAGCAGTTCCGGACAGGGAGCCCACTATGGCTACACCTTC. Its protein is CASSSGQGAHYGYTF.

The chain links TRBV18 to TRBJ2-1; no definite D call. This CDR3 comprises 12 residues. The ends were cut back, 1 base at V and 7 bases at J, with 5 bases in the middle. Per germline, CDR1 KGHSH and CDR2 LQKENI. This CDR3 is CASSPRLNEQFF. Written as DNA, the CDR3 is TGTGCCAGCTCACCACGACTGAATGAGCAGTTCTTC.

The V call is TRBV19, the J call TRBJ2-5, with D hard to call. Trimming took off 3 bases at V and 1 base at J, with 6 bases between the two ends. CDR1 is LNHDA and CDR2 is SQIVND in the germline V gene (reference sequence). The CDR3 consists of 13 residues. CDR3 in amino acids: CASSIQAQETQYF. The CDR3, as DNA: TGTGCCAGTAGTATTCAGGCCCAAGAGACCCAGTACTTC.

The rearrangement uses TRBV29-1 and TRBJ2-1, with D possibly matching TRBD2 (6 bases). This CDR3 region has 13 residues. CDR1 and CDR2 (germline): SQVTM, ANQGSEA. Trimming cost V 8 bases and J 3 bases, with 14 bases left between them. CDR3 sequence: CSLRDHLYNEQFF. The CDR3 coding sequence is TGCAGCTTGCGGGACCACCTCTACAATGAGCAGTTCTTC.

This chain connects TRBV10-3 to TRBJ2-7, with D possibly being TRBD1 (6 bases). The CDR3 is made up of 15 amino acids. The germline V gene has CDR1 ENHRY and CDR2 SYGVKD. Trimming stripped 0 bases from V and 2 bases from J, with 11 bases between. The CDR3 bases are TGTGCCATCAGTGAGTCACGGGACACTGCCTACGAGCAGTACTTC. It specifies CAISESRDTAYEQYF.

The rearrangement joins TRBV7-9 to TRBJ2-7; TRBD1 matches 9 bases. This CDR3 is 14 amino acids long. Looked up from germline, CDR1 is SEHNR and CDR2 is FQNEAQ (reference sequence). V lost 3 bases, J lost 6 bases, and 6 bases stayed unmatched. The CDR3 sequence is CASSLRDRALEQYF. In DNA, the CDR3 is TGTGCCAGCAGCTTGCGGGACAGGGCTCTCGAGCAGTACTTC.

The chain combines TRBV29-1 with TRBJ2-1; the D gene is possibly TRBD2 (5 bases). The CDR3 has 11 amino acids. Germline assignment: CDR1 SQVTM and CDR2 ANQGSEA. Trimming stripped 3 bases from V and 13 bases from J, with 13 bases between. The CDR3 here is CSVEAASPQFF. The CDR3 nucleotides are TGCAGCGTTGAGGCGGCTAGCCCTCAGTTCTTC.

The chain couples TRBV20-1 to TRBJ2-3; D unclear. Looked up from germline, CDR1 is DFQATT and CDR2 is SNEGSKA (reference sequence). The V end lost 5 bases, the J end lost 6 bases, and 9 bases lay between the germline ends. This CDR3 contains 11 residues. The CDR3 coding sequence is TGCAGTGCTGAGTTATCGGATACGCAGTATTTT. This translates into CSAELSDTQYF.